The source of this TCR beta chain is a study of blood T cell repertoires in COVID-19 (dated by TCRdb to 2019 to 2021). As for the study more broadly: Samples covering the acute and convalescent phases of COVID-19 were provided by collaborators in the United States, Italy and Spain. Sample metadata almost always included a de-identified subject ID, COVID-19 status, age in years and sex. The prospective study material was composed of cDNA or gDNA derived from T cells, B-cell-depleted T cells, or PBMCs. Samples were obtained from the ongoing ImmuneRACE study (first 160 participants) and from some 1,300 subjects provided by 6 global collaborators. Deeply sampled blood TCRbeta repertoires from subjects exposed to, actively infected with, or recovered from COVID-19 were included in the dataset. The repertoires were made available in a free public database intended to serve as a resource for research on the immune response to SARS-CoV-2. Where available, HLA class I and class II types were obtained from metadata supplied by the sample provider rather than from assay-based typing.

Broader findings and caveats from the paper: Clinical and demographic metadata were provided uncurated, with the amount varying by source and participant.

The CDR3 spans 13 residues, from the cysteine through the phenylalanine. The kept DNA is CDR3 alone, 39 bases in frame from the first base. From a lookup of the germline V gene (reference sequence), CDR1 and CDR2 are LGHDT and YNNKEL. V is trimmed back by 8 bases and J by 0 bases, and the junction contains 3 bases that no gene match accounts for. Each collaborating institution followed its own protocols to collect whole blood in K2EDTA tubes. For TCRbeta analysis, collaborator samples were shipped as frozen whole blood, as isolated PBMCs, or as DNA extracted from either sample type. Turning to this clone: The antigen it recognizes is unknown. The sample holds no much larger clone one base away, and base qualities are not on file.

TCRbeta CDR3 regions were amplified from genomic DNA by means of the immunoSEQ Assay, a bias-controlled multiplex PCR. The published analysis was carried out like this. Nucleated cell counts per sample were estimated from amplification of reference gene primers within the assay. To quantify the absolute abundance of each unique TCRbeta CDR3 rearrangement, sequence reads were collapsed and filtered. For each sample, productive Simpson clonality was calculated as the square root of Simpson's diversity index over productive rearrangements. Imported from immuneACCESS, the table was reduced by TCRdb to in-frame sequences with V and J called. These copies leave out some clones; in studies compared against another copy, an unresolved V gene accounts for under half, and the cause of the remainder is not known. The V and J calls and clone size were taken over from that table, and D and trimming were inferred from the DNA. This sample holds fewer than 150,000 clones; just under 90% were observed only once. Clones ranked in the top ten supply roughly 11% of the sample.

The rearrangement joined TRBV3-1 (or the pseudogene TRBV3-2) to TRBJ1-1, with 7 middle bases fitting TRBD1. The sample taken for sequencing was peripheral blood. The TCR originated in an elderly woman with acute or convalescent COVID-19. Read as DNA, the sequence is TGTGCCAGCGCCGGGACAGTGAACACTGAAGCTTTCTTT. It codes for CASAGTVNTEAFF.